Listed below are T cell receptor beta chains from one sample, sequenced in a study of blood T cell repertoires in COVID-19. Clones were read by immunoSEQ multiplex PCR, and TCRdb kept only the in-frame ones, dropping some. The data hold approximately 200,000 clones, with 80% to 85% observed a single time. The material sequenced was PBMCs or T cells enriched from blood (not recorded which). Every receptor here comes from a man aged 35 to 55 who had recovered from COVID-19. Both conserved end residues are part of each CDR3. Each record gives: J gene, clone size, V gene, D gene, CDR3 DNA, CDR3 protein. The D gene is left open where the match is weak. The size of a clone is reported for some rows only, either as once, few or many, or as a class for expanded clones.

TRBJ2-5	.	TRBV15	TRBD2	TGTGCCACCAGCAGAGTTACTAGCGGGAGTCAAGAGACCCAGTACTTC	CATSRVTSGSQETQYF
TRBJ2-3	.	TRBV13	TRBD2	TGTGCCAGCAGCTTAGCGGGGGGGCGGATTTTTACAGATACGCAGTATTTT	CASSLAGGRIFTDTQYF
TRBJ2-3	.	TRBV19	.	TGTGCCAGTTTAGGGGGATCTGGGGGCACAGATACGCAGTATTTT	CASLGGSGGTDTQYF
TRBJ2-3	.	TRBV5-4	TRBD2	TGTGCCAGCAGCTCGGGACTAGCGGGGGGAAGCACAGATACGCAGTATTTT	CASSSGLAGGSTDTQYF
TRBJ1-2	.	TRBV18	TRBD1	TGTGCCAGCTCAGATCCCGGGACAGGGGGCGGAGGCTATGGCTACACCTTC	CASSDPGTGGGGYGYTF
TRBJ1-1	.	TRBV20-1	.	TGCAGTGCTAGTCGGGGAGATTTGAACACTGAAGCTTTCTTT	CSASRGDLNTEAFF
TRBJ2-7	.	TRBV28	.	TGTGCCAGCAGGCAGGGTGCCCTCTCCTACGAGCAGTACTTC	CASRQGALSYEQYF
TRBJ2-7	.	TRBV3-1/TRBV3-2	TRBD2	TGTGCCAGCAGCAAGCGGGACGCAGCGGACTACGAGCAGTACTTC	CASSKRDAADYEQYF
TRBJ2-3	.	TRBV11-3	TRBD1	TGTGCCAGCAGCTTAGGACAGGGAAGCACAGATACGCAGTATTTT	CASSLGQGSTDTQYF
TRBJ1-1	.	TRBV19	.	TGTGCCAGTAGCCTAATACGGATGAGGACTGAAGCTTTCTTT	CASSLIRMRTEAFF
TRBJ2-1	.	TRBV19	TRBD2	TGTGCCAGTAGTATCCGGACTAGCGGGGGATTCAATGAGCAGTTCTTC	CASSIRTSGGFNEQFF
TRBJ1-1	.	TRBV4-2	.	TGTGCCAGCAGCCCGCAAGTGGGAGATACTGAAGCTTTCTTT	CASSPQVGDTEAFF
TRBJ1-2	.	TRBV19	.	TGTGCCAGTGAACATCCGGGTGTGAACTATGGCTACACCTTC	CASEHPGVNYGYTF
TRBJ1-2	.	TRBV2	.	TGTGCCAGCAGCGGAGACTCAGGGTATAATGGCTACACCTTC	CASSGDSGYNGYTF
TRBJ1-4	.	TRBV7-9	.	TGTGCCAGCAGCCAAGGGGGACTAAAAGAAGGGACGAAAACTAAACTGTTTTTT	CASSQGGLKEGTKTKLFF
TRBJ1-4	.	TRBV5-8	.	TGTGCCAGCAGCCCGGGGACTTCAACTAATGAAAAACTGTTTTTT	CASSPGTSTNEKLFF
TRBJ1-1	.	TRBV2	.	TGTGCCAGCAGTGATTGGGTAGGGGCCACTGAAGCTTTCTTT	CASSDWVGATEAFF
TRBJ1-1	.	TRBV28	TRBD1	TGTGCCAGCAGTAGCCCCTCCTTCCGGACAGGGCACATTGAAGCTTTCTTT	CASSSPSFRTGHIEAFF
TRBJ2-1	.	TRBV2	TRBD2	TGTGCCAGCAGACTAAGCGGGGGATACAATGAGCAGTTCTTC	CASRLSGGYNEQFF
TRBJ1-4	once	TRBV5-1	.	TGCGCCAGCAGCTTAACAGGGATGAGGGATGAAAAACTGTTTTTT	CASSLTGMRDEKLFF
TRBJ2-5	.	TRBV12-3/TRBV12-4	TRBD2	TGTGCCACCGGACTAGCGGGGGTGGAGACCCAGTACTTC	CATGLAGVETQYF
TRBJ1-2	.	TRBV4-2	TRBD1	TGTGCCACCACCCCGGGGACAGGGGGCAGCGGCTACACCTTC	CATTPGTGGSGYTF
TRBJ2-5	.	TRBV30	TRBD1	TGTGCCTGGAGTGCGGGACAGGGGTACCAAGAGACCCAGTACTTC	CAWSAGQGYQETQYF
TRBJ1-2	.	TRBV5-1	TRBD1	TGCGCCAGCAGCGCCACCGGGACAGGGGTCTATGGCTACACCTTC	CASSATGTGVYGYTF
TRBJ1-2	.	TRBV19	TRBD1	TGTGCCAGTAGTAGAGAGACAGGGTCGGCCTATGGCTACACCTTC	CASSRETGSAYGYTF
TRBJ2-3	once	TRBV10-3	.	TGTGCCATCAGTAACAGGGAGGATACGCAGTATTTT	CAISNREDTQYF
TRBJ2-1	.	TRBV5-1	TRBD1	TGCGCCAGCAGCCCGGACAGGAGCTCCTACAATGAGCAGTTCTTC	CASSPDRSSYNEQFF
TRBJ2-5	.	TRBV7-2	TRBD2	TGTGCCAGCAGCCCAGGACTAGCGATGCAAGAGACCCAGTACTTC	CASSPGLAMQETQYF
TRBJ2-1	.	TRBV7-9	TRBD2	TGTGCCAGCAGCCCCCCAGTCGAGCGGGGACTTTGGGATGAGCAGTTCTTC	CASSPPVERGLWDEQFF
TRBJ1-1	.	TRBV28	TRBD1	TGTGCCAGCAGTGATGGAGGACAGGGGGCCACTGAAGCTTTCTTT	CASSDGGQGATEAFF
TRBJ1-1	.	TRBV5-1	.	TGCGCCAGCAGCTTGGGCGGAGGAGGCACTGAAGCTTTCTTT	CASSLGGGGTEAFF
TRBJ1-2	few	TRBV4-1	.	TGCGCCAGCAGCCAACGGACGGGAGCTAACTATGGCTACACCTTC	CASSQRTGANYGYTF
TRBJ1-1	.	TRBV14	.	TGTGCCAGCAGCCAAGTACCAGGGCGGAGCACTGAAGCTTTCTTT	CASSQVPGRSTEAFF